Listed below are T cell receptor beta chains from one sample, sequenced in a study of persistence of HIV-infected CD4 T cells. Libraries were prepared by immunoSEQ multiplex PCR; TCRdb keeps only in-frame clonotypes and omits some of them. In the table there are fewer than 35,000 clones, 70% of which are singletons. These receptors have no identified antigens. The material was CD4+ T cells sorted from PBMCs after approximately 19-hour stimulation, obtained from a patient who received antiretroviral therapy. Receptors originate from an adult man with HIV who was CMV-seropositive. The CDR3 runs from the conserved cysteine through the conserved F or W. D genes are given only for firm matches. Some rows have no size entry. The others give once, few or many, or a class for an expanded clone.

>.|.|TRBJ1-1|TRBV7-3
CASSEQGNTEAFF
TGTGCCAGCAGCGAACAGGGAAACACTGAAGCTTTCTTT
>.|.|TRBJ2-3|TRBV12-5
CASGSSGTDTQYF
TGTGCTAGTGGCTCCTCAGGGACAGATACGCAGTATTTT
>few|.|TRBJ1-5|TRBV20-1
CSASPNEGRQPQHF
TGCAGTGCTAGTCCCAATGAAGGGAGGCAGCCCCAGCATTTT
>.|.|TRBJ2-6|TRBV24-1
CATSDWGVDSSGANVLTF
TGTGCCACCAGTGATTGGGGCGTCGACAGCTCTGGGGCCAACGTCCTGACTTTC
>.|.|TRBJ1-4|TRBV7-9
CASSLGLLPRNEKLFF
TGTGCCAGCAGCTTAGGGTTGCTTCCTAGGAATGAAAAACTGTTTTTT
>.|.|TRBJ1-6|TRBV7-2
CASSLWSDNSPLHF
TGTGCCAGCAGCTTGTGGTCAGATAATTCACCCCTCCACTTT
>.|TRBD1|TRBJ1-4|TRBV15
CATSRGTGSVHGEKLFF
TGTGCCACCAGCAGAGGGACAGGATCAGTCCATGGTGAAAAACTGTTTTTT
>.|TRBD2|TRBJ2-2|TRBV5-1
CASSPRTSATNTGELFF
TGCGCCAGCAGCCCGCGGACTAGCGCCACAAACACCGGGGAGCTGTTTTTT
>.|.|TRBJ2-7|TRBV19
CASSMGNIQQGLTYEQYF
TGTGCCAGTAGTATGGGCAACATCCAACAGGGCCTCACCTACGAGCAGTACTTC
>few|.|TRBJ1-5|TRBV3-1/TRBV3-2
CASSQGWNQPQHF
TGTGCCAGCAGCCAAGGATGGAATCAGCCCCAGCATTTT